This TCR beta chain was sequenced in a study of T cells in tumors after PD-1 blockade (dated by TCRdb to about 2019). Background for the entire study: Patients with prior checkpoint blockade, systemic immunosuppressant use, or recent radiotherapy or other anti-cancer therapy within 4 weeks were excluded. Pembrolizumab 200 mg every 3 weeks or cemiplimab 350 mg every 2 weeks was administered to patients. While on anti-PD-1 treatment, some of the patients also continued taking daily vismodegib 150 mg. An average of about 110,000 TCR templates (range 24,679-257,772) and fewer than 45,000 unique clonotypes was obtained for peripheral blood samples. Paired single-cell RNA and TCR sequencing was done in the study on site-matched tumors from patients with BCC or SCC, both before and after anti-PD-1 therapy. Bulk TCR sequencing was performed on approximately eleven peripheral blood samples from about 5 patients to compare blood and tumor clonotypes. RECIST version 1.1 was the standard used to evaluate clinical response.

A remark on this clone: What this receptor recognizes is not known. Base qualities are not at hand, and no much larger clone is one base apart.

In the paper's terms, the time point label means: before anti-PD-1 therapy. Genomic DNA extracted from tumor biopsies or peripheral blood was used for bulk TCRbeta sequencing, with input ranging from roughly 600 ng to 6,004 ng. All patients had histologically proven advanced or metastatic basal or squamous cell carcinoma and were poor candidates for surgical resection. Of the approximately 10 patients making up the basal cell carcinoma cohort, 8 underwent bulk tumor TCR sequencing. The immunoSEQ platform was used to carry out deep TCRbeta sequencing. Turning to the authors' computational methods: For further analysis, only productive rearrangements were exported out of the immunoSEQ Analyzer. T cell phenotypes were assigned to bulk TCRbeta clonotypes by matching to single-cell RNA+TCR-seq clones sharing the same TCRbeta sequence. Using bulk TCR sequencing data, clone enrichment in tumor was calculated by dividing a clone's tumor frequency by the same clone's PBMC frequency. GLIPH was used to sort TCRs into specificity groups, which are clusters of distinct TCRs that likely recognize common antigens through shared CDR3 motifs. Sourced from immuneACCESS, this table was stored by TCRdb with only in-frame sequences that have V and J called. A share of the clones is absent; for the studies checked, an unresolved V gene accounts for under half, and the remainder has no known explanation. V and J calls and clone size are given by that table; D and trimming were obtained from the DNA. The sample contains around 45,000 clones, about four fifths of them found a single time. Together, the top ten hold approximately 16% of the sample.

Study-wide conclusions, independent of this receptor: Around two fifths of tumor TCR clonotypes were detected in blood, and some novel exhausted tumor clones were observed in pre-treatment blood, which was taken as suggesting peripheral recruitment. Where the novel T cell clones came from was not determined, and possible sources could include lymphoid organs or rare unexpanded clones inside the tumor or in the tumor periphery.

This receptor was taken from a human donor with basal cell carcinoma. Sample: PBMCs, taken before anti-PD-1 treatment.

The CDR3 in this case is CASSLFTVPTEAFF. The DNA is as follows: TGTGCCAGCAGCCTCTTCACAGTCCCTACTGAAGCTTTCTTT. The V and J genes are TRBV5-4 and TRBJ1-1; the D gene is not confidently resolved. CDR1 SGHNT and CDR2 YYREEE were looked up in the germline V gene (reference sequence). The junction shows trimming of 4 bases on V and 5 bases on J, plus 15 bases between the germline ends. Spanning cysteine to phenylalanine, the CDR3 consists of 14 amino acids. Only CDR3 DNA is held: 42 bases, read in frame from base 1.